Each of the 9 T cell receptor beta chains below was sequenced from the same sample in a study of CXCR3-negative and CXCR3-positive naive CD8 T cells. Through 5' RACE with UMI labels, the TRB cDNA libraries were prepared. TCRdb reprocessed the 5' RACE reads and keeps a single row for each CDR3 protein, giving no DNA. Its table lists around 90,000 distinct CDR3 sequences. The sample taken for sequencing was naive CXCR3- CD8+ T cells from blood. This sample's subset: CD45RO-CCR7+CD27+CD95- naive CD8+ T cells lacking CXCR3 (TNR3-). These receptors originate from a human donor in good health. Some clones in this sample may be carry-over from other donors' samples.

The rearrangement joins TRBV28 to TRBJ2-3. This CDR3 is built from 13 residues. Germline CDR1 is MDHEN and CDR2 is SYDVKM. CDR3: CATDVTDTDTQYF.

The CDR3 is CASSQDAASELFF. The genes are TRBV4-3 and TRBJ1-4. The CDR3 has 13 residues. CDR1 is LGHNA, CDR2 YSLEER, per germline.

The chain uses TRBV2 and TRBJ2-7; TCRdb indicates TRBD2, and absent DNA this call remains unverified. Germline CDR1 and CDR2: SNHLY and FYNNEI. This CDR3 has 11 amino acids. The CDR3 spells CASSRSGDSIF.

The CDR3 reads CATSILGADYEQYF. The V and J genes are TRBV15 and TRBJ2-7; with no DNA, the TCRdb D assignment of TRBD1 cannot be verified. The CDR3 runs 14 residues. CDR1 is LNHNV, CDR2 YYDKDF, per germline (reference sequence).

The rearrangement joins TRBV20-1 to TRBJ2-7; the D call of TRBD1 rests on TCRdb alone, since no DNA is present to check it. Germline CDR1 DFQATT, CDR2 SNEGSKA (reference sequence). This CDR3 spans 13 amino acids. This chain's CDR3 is CSARMAGSYEQYF.

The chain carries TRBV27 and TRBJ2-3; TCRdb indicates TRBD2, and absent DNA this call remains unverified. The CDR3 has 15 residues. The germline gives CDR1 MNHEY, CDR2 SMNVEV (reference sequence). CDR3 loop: CASSFASGHTDTQYF.

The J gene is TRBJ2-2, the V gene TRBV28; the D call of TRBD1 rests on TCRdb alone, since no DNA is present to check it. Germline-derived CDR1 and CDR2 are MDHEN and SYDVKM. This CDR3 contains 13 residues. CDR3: CASGTFGTGELFF.

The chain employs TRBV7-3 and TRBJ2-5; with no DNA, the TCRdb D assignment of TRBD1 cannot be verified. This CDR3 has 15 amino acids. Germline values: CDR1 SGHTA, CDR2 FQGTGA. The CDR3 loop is CASSSLGQRGETQYF.

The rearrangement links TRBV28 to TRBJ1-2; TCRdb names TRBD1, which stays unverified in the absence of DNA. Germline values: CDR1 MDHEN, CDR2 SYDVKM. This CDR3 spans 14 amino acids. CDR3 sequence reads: CASRPTVVAHGYTF.